The clone carrying this T cell receptor beta chain was counted many times. The CDR3 spans 12 residues. CDR1 is WSHSY, CDR2 SAAADI, per germline. V lost 6 bases and J lost 2, with 2 bases in between. This sample is part of a study of T cells in Graves' hyperthyroidism and ophthalmopathy. RNA transcripts served as the template for amplifying TCR beta CDR3 regions. The HTBI primer set served for first-round RT-PCR of the TCR CDR3. TCRdb called the multiplex PCR reads again in MiXCR, with one record for every CDR3 protein. The table has hundreds of thousands of distinct CDR3 sequences, about 20% seen once. Clinical symptoms, serum thyroxine, TRAb, thyroid ultrasound and orbital computed tomography established diagnosis.

V usage is TRBV10-2 and J usage is TRBJ2-6; no reliable D call. This sequence originates from a man younger than 45 with Graves' ophthalmopathy. The sequencing input was blood. Written as DNA, the CDR3 is TGCGCCAGCAGCACTGGGGCCAACGTCCTGACTTTC. Translation: CASSTGANVLTF.